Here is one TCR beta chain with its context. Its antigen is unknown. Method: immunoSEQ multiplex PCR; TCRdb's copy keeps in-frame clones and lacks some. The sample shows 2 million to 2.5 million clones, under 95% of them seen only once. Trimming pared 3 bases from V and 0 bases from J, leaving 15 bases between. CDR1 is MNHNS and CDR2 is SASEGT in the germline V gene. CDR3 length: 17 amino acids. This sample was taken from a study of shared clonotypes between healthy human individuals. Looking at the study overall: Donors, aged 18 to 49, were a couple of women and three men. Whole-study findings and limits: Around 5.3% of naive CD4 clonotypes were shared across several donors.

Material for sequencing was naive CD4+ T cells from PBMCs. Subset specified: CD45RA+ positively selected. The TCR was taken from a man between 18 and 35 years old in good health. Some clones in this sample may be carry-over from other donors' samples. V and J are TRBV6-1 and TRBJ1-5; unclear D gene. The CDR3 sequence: CASSDGLGSYSNQPQHF. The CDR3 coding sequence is TGTGCCAGCAGTGACGGCTTGGGGAGTTATAGCAATCAGCCCCAGCATTTT.